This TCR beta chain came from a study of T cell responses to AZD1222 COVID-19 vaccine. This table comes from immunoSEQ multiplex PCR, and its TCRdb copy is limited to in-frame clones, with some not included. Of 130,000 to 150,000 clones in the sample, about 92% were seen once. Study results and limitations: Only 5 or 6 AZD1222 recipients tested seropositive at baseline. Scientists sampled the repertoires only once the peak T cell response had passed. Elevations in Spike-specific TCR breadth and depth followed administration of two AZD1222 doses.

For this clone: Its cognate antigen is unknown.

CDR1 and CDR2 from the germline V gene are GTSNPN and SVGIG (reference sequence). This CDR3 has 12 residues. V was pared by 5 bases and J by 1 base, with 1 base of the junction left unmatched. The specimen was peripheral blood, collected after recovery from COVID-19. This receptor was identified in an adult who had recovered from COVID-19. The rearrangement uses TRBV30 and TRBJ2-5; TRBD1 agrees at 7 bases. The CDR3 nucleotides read TGTGCCTGGGGACAGGTCCAAGAGACCCAGTACTTC. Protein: CAWGQVQETQYF. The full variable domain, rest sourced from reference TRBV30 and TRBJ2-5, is SQTIHQWPATLVQPVGSPLSLECTVEGTSNPNLYWYRQAAGRGLQLLFYSVGIGQISSEVPQNLSASRPQDRQFILSSKKLLLSDSGFYLCAWGQVQETQYFGPGTRLLVL.